This T cell receptor (beta chain) derives from a study of T cell responses to AZD1222 COVID-19 vaccine. Study information: The analysis combined second doses at about 4 or about 12 weeks. Points from the study as a whole: Spike-specific TCR breadth and depth went up after people got two AZD1222 doses.

The CDR3 extends over 15 amino acids. In germline, CDR1 is MNHNY, CDR2 SVGAGI (reference sequence). Trimming took off 0 bases at V and 3 bases at J, with 10 bases between the two ends. Comment on this clone: The antigen is not known.

Method: immunoSEQ multiplex PCR; TCRdb's copy keeps in-frame clones and lacks some. The table records about 110,000 clones, more than 75% of them present only once. This clonotype originated in an adult in good health. The chain carries TRBV6-6 and TRBJ2-3; possibly TRBD2 for D (7 bases). Specimen: peripheral blood, collected on day 0 of AZD1222 vaccination. The CDR3 DNA reads TGTGCCAGCAGTTACTCGGGGGGGCCGACAGATACGCAGTATTTT. As protein: CASSYSGGPTDTQYF.